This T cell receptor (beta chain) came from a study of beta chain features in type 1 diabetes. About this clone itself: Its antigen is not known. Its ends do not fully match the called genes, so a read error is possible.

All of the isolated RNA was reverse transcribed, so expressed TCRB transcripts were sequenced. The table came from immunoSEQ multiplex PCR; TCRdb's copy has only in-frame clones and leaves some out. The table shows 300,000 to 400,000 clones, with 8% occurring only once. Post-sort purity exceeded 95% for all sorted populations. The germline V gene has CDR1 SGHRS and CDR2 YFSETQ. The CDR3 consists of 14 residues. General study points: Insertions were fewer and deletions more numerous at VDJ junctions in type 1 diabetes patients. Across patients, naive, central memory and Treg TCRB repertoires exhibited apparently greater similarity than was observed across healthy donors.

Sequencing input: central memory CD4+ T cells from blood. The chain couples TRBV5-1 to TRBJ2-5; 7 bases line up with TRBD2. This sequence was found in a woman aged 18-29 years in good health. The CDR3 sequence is CASGFQRDGETQYF. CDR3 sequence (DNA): TGCGCCAGCGGCTTTCAGCGGGATGGGGAGACCCAGTACTTC.